Below, 32 T cell receptor beta chains from the same sample are listed, as sequenced in a study of T cells in Graves' hyperthyroidism and ophthalmopathy. Authors of the study amplified TCR beta CDR3 regions from RNA transcripts. Carried out on the TCR CDR3, a first-round RT-PCR used the HTBI primer set. TCRdb called the multiplex PCR reads again in MiXCR, with one record for every CDR3 protein. The repertoire includes over 700,000 distinct CDR3 sequences, roughly a sixth of them detected once, and approximately 15% sits in the top ten. The sequencing input was blood. The receptors derive from a woman aged 45-60 years with Graves' hyperthyroidism that later progressed to Graves' ophthalmopathy.

This clonotype was detected only a few times. V and J are TRBV9 and TRBJ2-7; D ambiguous. V lost 4 bases to trimming and J lost 2 bases, with 16 bases between them. Germline V gene sequence: CDR1 SGDLS, CDR2 YYNGEE. This CDR3 spans 15 amino acids. The CDR3 bases are TGTGCCAGCAGCCCTTCTCTTCGGTTTACCTACGAGCAGTACTTC. This codes for CASSPSLRFTYEQYF.

The chain couples TRBV20-1 to TRBJ2-5; no clear D. There are 14 residues in the CDR3. Germline V gene data show CDR1 as DFQATT and CDR2 as SNEGSKA (reference sequence). V gave up 6 bases and J gave up 3 bases, with 17 bases separating them. The chain's CDR3 is CSAELDGSKETQYF. The DNA of the CDR3 is TGCAGTGCGGAGCTCGACGGATCCAAAGAGACCCAGTACTTC.

This clonotype has at least ten counts. This chain connects TRBV3-1 to TRBJ2-5, with D possibly being TRBD2 (6 bases). This CDR3 has 14 residues. Germline-derived CDR1 and CDR2 are LGHDT and YNNKEL (reference sequence). Trimming removed 7 bases from V and 4 bases from J, with 16 bases in between. CDR3 in DNA: TGTGCCAGCACCCTGGGCGGGACCGCAGAGACCCAGTACTTC. Protein product: CASTLGGTAETQYF.

This clonotype appeared a few times. The rearrangement joins TRBV7-6 to TRBJ1-6; D ambiguous. CDR1 SGHVS and CDR2 FNYEAQ come from the germline V gene. CDR3 length: 13 residues. Trimming took off 1 base at V and 9 bases at J, with 7 bases between the two ends. The CDR3 nucleotides read TGTGCCAGCAGCTTAGGCTCCCTTTCACCCCTCCACTTT. Translated, it gives CASSLGSLSPLHF.

This chain joins TRBV7-9 and TRBJ1-1, with D perhaps TRBD1 (5 bases). CDR3 length: 13 amino acids. V lost 7 bases, J lost 6 bases, and 15 bases lay in between. The germline CDR1 and CDR2 sequences are SEHNR and FQNEAQ (reference sequence). The CDR3 bases are TGTGCCAGCAATTGGTCGGGGGAATCTGAAGCTTTCTTT. It translates to CASNWSGESEAFF.

A few counts support this clonotype. This rearrangement joins TRBV19 to TRBJ1-2, with a weak D call TRBD1 (5 bases). Per the germline V gene, CDR1 is LNHDA and CDR2 is SQIVND (reference sequence). The CDR3 spans 14 residues. Deletions cut 4 bases from V and 4 bases from J, with 13 bases between. CDR3 protein: CASSTGTSLYGYTF. The DNA for the CDR3 is TGTGCCAGTAGTACCGGGACCAGTCTCTATGGCTACACCTTC.

The chain uses TRBV12-3 or TRBV12-4 and TRBJ2-5, with 8 bases lining up with TRBD1. The J segment lost 5 bases and the V segment lost 6 bases, leaving 11 bases of the junction unmatched. The CDR3 totals 15 residues. CDR3 sequence reads: CASSSRGRGHETQYF. CDR3 coding DNA: TGTGCCAGCAGCTCCCGAGGCAGGGGGCATGAGACCCAGTACTTC.

The chain joins TRBV4-1 to TRBJ2-7, with D maybe TRBD2 (6 bases). Trimming shortened V by 7 bases and J by 3 bases, and 16 bases separated the two germline ends. The germline CDR1 and CDR2 sequences are MGHRA and YSYEKL. CDR3 length: 14 amino acids. This CDR3 is CASTHRGVGYEQYF. In DNA form, the CDR3 reads TGCGCCAGCACCCACCGCGGGGTGGGCTACGAGCAGTACTTC.

This clonotype showed up just a few times. V usage is TRBV10-3 and J usage is TRBJ2-2; 8 bases match TRBD1. J lost 7 bases, V lost 2 bases, and 15 bases had no gene match. The CDR3 contains 18 residues. From germline, CDR1 is ENHRY and CDR2 SYGVKD. The CDR3 DNA is TGTGCCATCAGTGAGGAGGTCCCAGCCAGGGGGCTCGGCGGGGAGCTGTTTTTT. This translates into CAISEEVPARGLGGELFF.

In this sample, this clonotype turned up a few times. The chain links TRBV7-3 to TRBJ2-6; TRBD2 might be the D (5 bases). Trimming stripped 1 base from V and 0 bases from J, with 13 bases between. The CDR3 length is 18 residues. CDR1 and CDR2 from the germline V gene are SGHTA and FQGTGA. Here the CDR3 reads CASSLNPDSLSGANVLTF. CDR3 in DNA: TGTGCCAGCAGCTTAAACCCGGACTCCCTCTCTGGGGCCAACGTCCTGACTTTC.

A remark on this clonotype: The CDR3 carries no conserved terminal phenylalanine or tryptophan, so it likely arises from a read error. The gene calls are TRBV7-2 and TRBJ2-3, with 10 bases matching TRBD2. V lost 2 bases to trimming and J lost 1 base; unmatched junction nucleotides: 3. Germline V gene sequence: CDR1 SGHTA, CDR2 FQGNSA. The CDR3 sequence is 16 residues long. CDR3 amino acids: CASSLFLAGGTDTQYL. The CDR3 coding sequence is TGTGCCAGCAGCTTATTCCTAGCGGGGGGCACAGATACGCAGTATCTT.

This clonotype was counted ten times or more. V and J are TRBV3-1 and TRBJ2-3, with D tentatively TRBD1 (5 bases). With 3 bases removed from V and 4 bases from J, the gap between germline ends came to 14 bases. Germline CDR1 is LGHDT and CDR2 is YNNKEL (reference sequence). The CDR3 contains 15 residues. The CDR3 protein is CASSHWGQRADTQYF. CDR3 coding DNA: TGTGCCAGCAGCCATTGGGGCCAAAGGGCAGATACGCAGTATTTT.

This clonotype was detected a few times. The V gene is TRBV20-1, the J gene TRBJ1-5; D is perhaps TRBD1 (5 bases). The CDR3 is 15 amino acids. Trimming removed 6 bases at V and 1 base at J, with 16 bases between. CDR1 is DFQATT and CDR2 is SNEGSKA in the germline V gene (reference sequence). Here the CDR3 reads CSALGPGASNQPQHF. The DNA of the CDR3 is TGCAGTGCGTTAGGCCCCGGGGCCAGCAATCAGCCCCAGCATTTT.

The chain has TRBV18 and TRBJ1-1; D gene uncertain. Trimming left V 6 bases short and J 3 bases short, with 11 bases between. Per the germline V gene, CDR1 is KGHSH and CDR2 is LQKENI. The CDR3 runs to 13 residues. The CDR3 bases are TGTGCCAGCTCCGATCTCCAGGACACTGAAGCTTTCTTT. This encodes CASSDLQDTEAFF.

The chain is built from TRBV9 and TRBJ2-1; no firm D call. This CDR3 has 13 amino acids. Trimming stripped 0 bases from V and 8 bases from J, with 9 bases between. Germline V gene sequence: CDR1 SGDLS, CDR2 YYNGEE. The CDR3 coding sequence is TGTGCCAGCAGCGTAGAAACGGGCGATGAGCAGTTCTTC. This encodes CASSVETGDEQFF.

V is TRBV4-1 and J is TRBJ1-2, with no clear D. Trimming removed 3 bases at V and 0 bases at J, with 14 bases between. The germline V gene has CDR1 MGHRA and CDR2 YSYEKL. CDR3 length equals 16 residues. The CDR3 DNA sequence: TGCGCCAGCAGCCAGGTCCGTGGCCCGTCTAACTATGGCTACACCTTC. Translating gives CASSQVRGPSNYGYTF.

Many counts were recorded for this clonotype. V and J are TRBV11-2 and TRBJ2-1; D is unclear. Between the trimmed V and J ends, which lost 5 bases and 3 bases, there was a span of 17 bases. The germline CDR1 and CDR2 sequences are SGHAT and FQNNGV. The CDR3 sequence is 16 residues long. The CDR3 DNA reads as TGTGCCAGCAGCGAGACGGAACAGACCCGCTACAATGAGCAGTTCTTC. Translated: CASSETEQTRYNEQFF.

This clonotype was counted between two and nine times. V is TRBV5-1 and J is TRBJ2-2; D could derive from TRBD1 or TRBD2 (5 bases each). Trimming stripped 0 bases from V and 3 bases from J, with 12 bases between. CDR1 and CDR2 (germline): SGHRS, YFSETQ. CDR3 length: 16 amino acids. The CDR3 sequence is CASSLDPSRDTGELFF. The CDR3 DNA sequence: TGCGCCAGCAGCTTGGATCCTAGCAGGGACACCGGGGAGCTGTTTTTT.

The chain recombines TRBV27 with TRBJ2-3; perhaps TRBD2 as D (6 bases). Germline V CDR1 and CDR2: MNHEY, SMNVEV (reference sequence). V gave up 5 bases and J gave up 13 bases, with 22 bases separating them. CDR3 length: 14 amino acids. The CDR3 DNA is TGTGCCAGCAGTCGCACGACCCCGGGACTGGCAGAGTATTTT. Translating gives CASSRTTPGLAEYF.

The chain couples TRBV2 to TRBJ2-2, with D maybe TRBD1 (6 bases). Germline V CDR1 and CDR2: SNHLY, FYNNEI. Trimming removed 6 bases at V and 7 bases at J, with 15 bases between. This CDR3 has 14 amino acids. This CDR3 is CASSLPQGIGELFF. The CDR3 coding sequence is TGTGCCAGCAGCCTCCCACAGGGAATCGGGGAGCTGTTTTTT.

This clonotype was detected ten times or more. The V and J genes are TRBV3-1 and TRBJ1-2; D is undetermined. Germline-derived CDR1 and CDR2 are LGHDT and YNNKEL (reference sequence). The CDR3 runs to 14 residues. Trimming shortened V by 2 bases and J by 5 bases, and 12 bases separated the two germline ends. The CDR3 region has the DNA TGTGCCAGCAGCCAAAGTGCTGGGAGGTATGGCTACACCTTC. Translation gives CASSQSAGRYGYTF.

V usage is TRBV6-6 and J usage is TRBJ2-1, with a tentative D call TRBD2 (6 bases). V shed 0 bases and J shed 5 bases, with 20 bases lying between them. This CDR3 spans 18 amino acids. Germline V lookup: CDR1 MNHNY, CDR2 SVGAGI (reference sequence). The CDR3 loop reads CASSYSILFSGENNEQFF. DNA for the CDR3: TGTGCCAGCAGTTACTCGATACTCTTTTCGGGGGAAAACAATGAGCAGTTCTTC.

This clonotype has more than one count but fewer than ten. The rearrangement uses TRBV24-1 and TRBJ1-5; D might be TRBD1 (5 bases). V gave up 3 bases and J gave up 4 bases, with 12 bases separating them. The CDR3 consists of 15 residues. Germline V CDR1 and CDR2: KGHDR, SFDVKD. The CDR3, as DNA: TGTGCCACCAGTGATGTGACAGCGGGGAATCAGCCCCAGCATTTT. It encodes CATSDVTAGNQPQHF.

This clonotype was detected a few times. This sequence joins TRBV19 and TRBJ1-1; 11 nucleotides align to TRBD1. From germline, CDR1 is LNHDA and CDR2 SQIVND (reference sequence). V dropped 6 bases and J dropped 1; count of bases not matched to a gene: 7. The CDR3 spans 16 residues. The CDR3 sequence: CASSSPGTGGNTEAFF. In nucleotides, the CDR3 is TGTGCCAGTAGCTCCCCCGGGACAGGGGGGAACACTGAAGCTTTCTTT.

About this clonotype: With a much larger clone just one base away, this may be a read error. The chain carries TRBV7-2 and TRBJ1-6; D possibly corresponds to TRBD1 (5 bases). The CDR3 is 18 amino acids. Germline V gene sequence: CDR1 SGHTA, CDR2 FQGNSA. Here the CDR3 reads CVSSLTPGRSSDNSPLHF. The CDR3 nucleotides are TGTGTCAGCAGCTTAACGCCAGGGAGAAGTTCGGATAATTCACCCCTCCACTTT.

This clonotype was recorded at least ten times. The chain recombines TRBV6-1 with TRBJ2-3; 8 positions match TRBD2. Trimming took 7 bases from V and 2 from J; bases not matched to a gene: 5. Germline lookup yields CDR1 MNHNS and CDR2 SASEGT. This CDR3 is 14 amino acids long. CDR3 coding DNA: TGTGCCAGCAAAGGCGGGGGGAACACAGATACGCAGTATTTT. It encodes CASKGGGNTDTQYF.

The sample holds many counts of this clonotype. The V and J genes are TRBV20-1 and TRBJ2-1; 14 bases align to TRBD2. The ends lost 6 bases at V and 9 bases at J; junction bases unmatched: 10. The CDR3 extends over 15 amino acids. CDR1 and CDR2 from the germline V gene are DFQATT and SNEGSKA (reference sequence). The CDR3 nucleotides read TGCAGTGCCTCCGAGACTAGCGGGGGGGCGTCTGAGCAGTTCTTC. This translates into CSASETSGGASEQFF.

This clonotype was observed a handful of times. The genes are TRBV11-2 and TRBJ2-2, with D perhaps being TRBD1 or TRBD2 (5 bases each). The CDR3 is 14 residues long. Trimming took 5 bases from V and 6 from J, leaving 13 bases between them. The V gene's germline CDR1 is SGHAT and CDR2 FQNNGV. DNA of the CDR3: TGTGCCAGCAGCCGGGACCGACACGCCGGGGAGCTGTTTTTT. Protein: CASSRDRHAGELFF.

The sample holds many counts of this clonotype. The J gene is TRBJ2-3, the V gene TRBV20-1, with TRBD2 as a possible D gene (7 bases). This CDR3 has 15 amino acids. V lost 5 bases and J lost 3, with 18 bases in between. Looked up from germline, CDR1 is DFQATT and CDR2 is SNEGSKA (reference sequence). CDR3 bases: TGCAGTGCTTTCCCATCGGGGGGCCGGACAGATACGCAGTATTTT. Residues: CSAFPSGGRTDTQYF.

The chain joins TRBV6-6 to TRBJ1-2, with D unresolved. V was shortened by 1 base and J by 7 bases, with 10 bases between the two germline ends. The CDR3 length is 13 residues. Germline assignment: CDR1 MNHNY and CDR2 SVGAGI (reference sequence). CDR3 in DNA: TGTGCCAGCAGTTACTGGAGGTCGAGTGGCTACACCTTC. It encodes CASSYWRSSGYTF.

This clonotype was observed a few times. This chain joins TRBV4-2 and TRBJ2-3, with D unclear. The CDR3 contains 14 residues. V was pared by 0 bases and J by 5 bases, with 9 bases between. The germline gives CDR1 LGHNA, CDR2 YNFKEQ. The CDR3 nucleotides read TGTGCCAGCAGCCAAGACCTGCTTCAAGATACGCAGTATTTT. Its translation is CASSQDLLQDTQYF.

This sequence joins TRBV15 and TRBJ1-6; a possible D gene is TRBD1 (6 bases). V was cut by 1 base and J by 7 bases, with 14 bases left in between. The CDR3 contains 16 residues. CDR1 is LNHNV, CDR2 YYDKDF, per germline (reference sequence). The CDR3 bases are TGTGCCACCAGCAGAGGACGGGGGCAGATAAATTCACCCCTCCACTTT. Encoded protein: CATSRGRGQINSPLHF.